This T cell receptor (beta chain) was recorded in a study of blood T cell repertoires in COVID-19. Trimming removed 5 bases from V and 4 bases from J, with 22 bases in between. CDR3 length: 17 amino acids. Germline V gives CDR1 KGHSH, CDR2 LQKENI. Participant-given clinical history determined each cohort assignment. Under the authors' procedure: Counts of nucleated cells, estimated from reference gene primer amplification, were obtained. This table comes from immunoSEQ multiplex PCR, and its TCRdb copy is limited to in-frame clones, with some not included. V and J calls plus clone size are reproduced from that table; the DNA served to infer D and trimming. The table shows about 370,000 clones, with about nine tenths occurring only once.

The sequencing sample was made of PBMCs or T cells enriched from blood (not recorded which). This receptor was obtained from a woman in her 40s who had been exposed to COVID-19. This chain links TRBV18 with TRBJ2-3; a possible D gene is TRBD2 (8 bases). CDR3 bases: TGTGCCAGCTCAGTCGACGGAACGGGAGGGGGCGCAGATACGCAGTATTTT. Translation gives CASSVDGTGGGADTQYF.